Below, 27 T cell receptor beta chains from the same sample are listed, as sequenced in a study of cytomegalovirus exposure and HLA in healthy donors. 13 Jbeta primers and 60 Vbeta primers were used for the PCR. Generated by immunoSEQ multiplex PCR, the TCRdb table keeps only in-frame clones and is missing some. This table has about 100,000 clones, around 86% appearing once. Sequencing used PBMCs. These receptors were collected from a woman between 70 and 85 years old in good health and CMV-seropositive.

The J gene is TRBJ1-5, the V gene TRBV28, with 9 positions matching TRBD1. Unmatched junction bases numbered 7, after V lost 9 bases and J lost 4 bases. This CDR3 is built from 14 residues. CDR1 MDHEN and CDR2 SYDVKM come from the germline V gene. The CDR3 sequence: CASRDRVRNQPQHF. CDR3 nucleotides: TGTGCCAGTCGGGACAGGGTGAGAAATCAGCCCCAGCATTTT.

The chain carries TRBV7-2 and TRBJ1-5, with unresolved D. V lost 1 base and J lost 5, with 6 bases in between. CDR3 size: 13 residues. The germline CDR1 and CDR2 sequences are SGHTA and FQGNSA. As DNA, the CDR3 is TGTGCCAGCAGCTTAGAGCGCGATCAGCCCCAGCATTTT. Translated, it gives CASSLERDQPQHF.

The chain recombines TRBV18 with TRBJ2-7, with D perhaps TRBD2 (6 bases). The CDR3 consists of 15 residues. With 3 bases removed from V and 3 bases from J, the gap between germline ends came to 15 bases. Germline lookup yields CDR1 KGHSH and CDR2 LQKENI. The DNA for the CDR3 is TGTGCCAGCTCACCCGGGTCTAGCGCAATCTACGAGCAGTACTTC. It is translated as CASSPGSSAIYEQYF.

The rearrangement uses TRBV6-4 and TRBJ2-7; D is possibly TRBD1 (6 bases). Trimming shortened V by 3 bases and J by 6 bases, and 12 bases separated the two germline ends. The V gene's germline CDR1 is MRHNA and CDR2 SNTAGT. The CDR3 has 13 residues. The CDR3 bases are TGTGCCAGCAGTGAGATTAGGGGGAGCGAGCAGTACTTC. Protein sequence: CASSEIRGSEQYF.

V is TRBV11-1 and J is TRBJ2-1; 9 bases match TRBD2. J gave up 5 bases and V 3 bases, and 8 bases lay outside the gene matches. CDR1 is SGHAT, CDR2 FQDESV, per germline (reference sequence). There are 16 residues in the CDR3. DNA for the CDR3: TGTGCCAGCAGCTTCGCGAAAGCTAGCGGGAACAATGAGCAGTTCTTC. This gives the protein CASSFAKASGNNEQFF.

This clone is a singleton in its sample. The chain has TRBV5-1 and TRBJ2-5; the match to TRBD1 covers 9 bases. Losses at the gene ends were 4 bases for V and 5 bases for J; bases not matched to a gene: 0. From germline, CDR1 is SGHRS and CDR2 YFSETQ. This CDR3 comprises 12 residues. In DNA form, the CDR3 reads TGCGCCAGCAGCACAGGGGGCGAGACCCAGTACTTC. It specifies CASSTGGETQYF.

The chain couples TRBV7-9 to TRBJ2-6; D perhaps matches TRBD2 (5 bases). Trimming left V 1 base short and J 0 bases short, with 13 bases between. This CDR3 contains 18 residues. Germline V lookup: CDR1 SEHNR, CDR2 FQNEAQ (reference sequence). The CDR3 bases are TGTGCCAGCAGCTTAGTTCGGGGAAGCTCCTCTGGGGCCAACGTCCTGACTTTC. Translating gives CASSLVRGSSSGANVLTF. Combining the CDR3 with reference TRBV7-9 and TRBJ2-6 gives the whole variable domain DTGVSQNPRHKITKRGQNVTFRCDPISEHNRLYWYRQTLGQGPEFLTYFQNEAQLEKSRLLSDRFSAERPKGSFSTLEIQRTEQGDSAMYLCASSLVRGSSSGANVLTFGAGSRLTVL.

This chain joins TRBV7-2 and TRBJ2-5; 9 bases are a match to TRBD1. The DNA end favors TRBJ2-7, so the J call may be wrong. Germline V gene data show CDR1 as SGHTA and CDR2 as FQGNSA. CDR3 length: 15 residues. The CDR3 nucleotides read TGTGCCAGCAGCGCCCGGGGACAGGGACCCTACGAGCAGTACTTC. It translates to CASSARGQGPYEQYF.

CDR3 amino acids: CATSREGSGNYGYTF. The DNA of the CDR3 is TGTGCCACCAGCAGAGAGGGCTCCGGAAACTATGGCTACACCTTC. The chain has TRBV15 and TRBJ1-2; D gene ambiguous. The CDR3 consists of 15 residues. CDR1 and CDR2 (germline): LNHNV, YYDKDF (reference sequence). The germline V and J ends were trimmed by 0 bases and 2 bases, with 10 bases remaining between them. The whole variable domain, remainder taken from reference TRBV15 and TRBJ1-2, is DAMVIQNPRYQVTQFGKPVTLSCSQTLNHNVMYWYQQKSSQAPKLLFHYYDKDFNNEADTPDNFQSRRPNTSFCFLDIRSPGLGDTAMYLCATSREGSGNYGYTFGSGTRLTVV.

The CDR3 is CASSVTGTGVGNSPLHF. The CDR3 DNA sequence: TGTGCCAGCAGTGTAACCGGGACAGGGGTTGGTAATTCACCCCTCCACTTT. V and J are TRBV6-1 and TRBJ1-6, with 10 positions matching TRBD1. The V gene's germline CDR1 is MNHNS and CDR2 SASEGT. Trimming took 4 bases from V and 6 from J; bases not matched to a gene: 9. The CDR3 spans 17 residues.

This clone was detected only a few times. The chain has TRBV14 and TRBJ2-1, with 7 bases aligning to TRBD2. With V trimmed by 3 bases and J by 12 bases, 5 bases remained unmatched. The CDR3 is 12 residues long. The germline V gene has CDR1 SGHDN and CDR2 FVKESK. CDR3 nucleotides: TGTGCCAGCAGCCAGCGGACTAGAGGGCAGTTCTTC. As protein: CASSQRTRGQFF.

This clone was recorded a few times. The CDR3 reads CASLMDTTYNEQFF. DNA of the CDR3: TGCGCCAGCTTGATGGACACAACCTACAATGAGCAGTTCTTC. J is TRBJ2-1 and V is TRBV5-1; a weak D match, TRBD1 (5 bases). The V end lost 7 bases, the J end lost 2 bases, and 13 bases lay between the germline ends. The germline V gene encodes CDR1 SGHRS and CDR2 YFSETQ. CDR3 size: 14 residues.

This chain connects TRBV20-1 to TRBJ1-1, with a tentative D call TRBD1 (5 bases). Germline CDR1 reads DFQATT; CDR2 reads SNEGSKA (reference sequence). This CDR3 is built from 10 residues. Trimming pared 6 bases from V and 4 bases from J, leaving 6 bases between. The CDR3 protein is CSAGGTEAFF. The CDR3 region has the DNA TGCAGTGCGGGGGGCACTGAAGCTTTCTTT.

CDR3 protein: CASTSPGSSVEQYF. CDR3 bases: TGTGCCAGCACCTCGCCCGGTTCGTCTGTCGAGCAGTACTTC. The chain couples TRBV28 to TRBJ2-7; D unclear. The CDR3 has 14 amino acids. Germline-derived CDR1 and CDR2 are MDHEN and SYDVKM. With 7 bases removed from V and 6 bases from J, the gap between germline ends came to 19 bases.

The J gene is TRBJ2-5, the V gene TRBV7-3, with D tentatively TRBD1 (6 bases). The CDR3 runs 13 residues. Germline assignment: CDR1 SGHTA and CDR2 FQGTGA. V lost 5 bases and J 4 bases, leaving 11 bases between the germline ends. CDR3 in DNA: TGTGCCAGCAGCCCCCAGGGGCGAGAGACCCAGTACTTC. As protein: CASSPQGRETQYF.

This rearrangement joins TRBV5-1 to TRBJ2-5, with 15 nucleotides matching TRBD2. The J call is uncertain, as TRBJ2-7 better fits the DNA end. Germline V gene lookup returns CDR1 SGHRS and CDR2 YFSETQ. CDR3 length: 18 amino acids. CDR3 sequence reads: CASSLRTSGRARSYEQYF. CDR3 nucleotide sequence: TGCGCCAGCAGCTTGCGGACTAGCGGGAGGGCCAGGTCCTACGAGCAGTACTTC.

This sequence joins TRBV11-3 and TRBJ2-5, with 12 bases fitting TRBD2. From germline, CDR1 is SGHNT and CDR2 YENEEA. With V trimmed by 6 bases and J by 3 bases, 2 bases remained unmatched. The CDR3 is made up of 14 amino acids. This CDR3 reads CASSLAGGKETQYF. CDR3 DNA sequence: TGTGCCAGCAGTCTAGCGGGAGGGAAAGAGACCCAGTACTTC.

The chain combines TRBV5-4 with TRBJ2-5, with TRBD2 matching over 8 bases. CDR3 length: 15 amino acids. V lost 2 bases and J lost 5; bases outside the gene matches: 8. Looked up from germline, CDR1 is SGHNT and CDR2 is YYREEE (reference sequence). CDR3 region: CASSFREGLRETQYF. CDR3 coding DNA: TGTGCCAGCAGCTTCCGGGAGGGCCTCAGGGAGACCCAGTACTTC.

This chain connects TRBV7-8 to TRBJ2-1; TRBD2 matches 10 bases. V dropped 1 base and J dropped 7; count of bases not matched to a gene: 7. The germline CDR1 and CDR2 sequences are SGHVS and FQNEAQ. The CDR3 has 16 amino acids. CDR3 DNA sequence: TGTGCCAGCAGCTTAGTGGCTAGCGGGAGAAGGAATGAGCAGTTCTTC. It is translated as CASSLVASGRRNEQFF. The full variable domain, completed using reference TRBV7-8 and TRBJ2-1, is GAGVSQSPRYKVAKRGQDVALRCDPISGHVSLFWYQQALGQGPEFLTYFQNEAQLDKSGLPSDRFFAERPEGSVSTLKIQRTQQEDSAVYLCASSLVASGRRNEQFFGPGTRLTVL.

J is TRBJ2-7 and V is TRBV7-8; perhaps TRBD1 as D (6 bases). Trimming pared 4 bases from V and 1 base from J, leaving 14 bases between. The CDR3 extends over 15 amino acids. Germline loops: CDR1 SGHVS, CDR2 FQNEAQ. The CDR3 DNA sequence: TGTGCCAGCAGCTCCAACAGGGCTACTTCCTACGAGCAGTACTTC. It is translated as CASSSNRATSYEQYF.

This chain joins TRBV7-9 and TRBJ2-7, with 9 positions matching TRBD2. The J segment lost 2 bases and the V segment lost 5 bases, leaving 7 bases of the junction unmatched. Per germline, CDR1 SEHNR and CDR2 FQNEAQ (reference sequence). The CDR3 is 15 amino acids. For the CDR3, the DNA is TGTGCCAGCAGCGAACTAGCGGGCCTAACCTACGAGCAGTACTTC. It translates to CASSELAGLTYEQYF.

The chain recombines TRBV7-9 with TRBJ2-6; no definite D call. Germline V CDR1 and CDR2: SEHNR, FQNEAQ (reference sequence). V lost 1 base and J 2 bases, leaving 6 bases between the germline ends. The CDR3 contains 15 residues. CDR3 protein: CASSLVGTGANVLTF. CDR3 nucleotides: TGTGCCAGCAGCTTAGTCGGTACTGGGGCCAACGTCCTGACTTTC.

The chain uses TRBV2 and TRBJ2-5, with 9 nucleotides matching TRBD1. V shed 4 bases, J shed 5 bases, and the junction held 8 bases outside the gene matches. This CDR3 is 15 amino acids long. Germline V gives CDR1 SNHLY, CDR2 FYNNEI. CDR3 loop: CASSGETGGRETQYF. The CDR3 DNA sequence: TGTGCCAGCAGTGGAGAGACAGGGGGGAGGGAGACCCAGTACTTC.

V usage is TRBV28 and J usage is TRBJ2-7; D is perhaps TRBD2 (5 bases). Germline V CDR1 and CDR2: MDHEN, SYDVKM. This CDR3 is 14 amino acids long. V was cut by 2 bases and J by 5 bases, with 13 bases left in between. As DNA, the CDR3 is TGTGCCAGCAGTTTACTGGGAGTGGAGCACGAGCAGTACTTC. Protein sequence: CASSLLGVEHEQYF.

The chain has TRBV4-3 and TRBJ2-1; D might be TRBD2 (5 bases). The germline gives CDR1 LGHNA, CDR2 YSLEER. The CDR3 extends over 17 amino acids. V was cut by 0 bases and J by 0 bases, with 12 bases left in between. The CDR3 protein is CASSQDERSRSYNEQFF. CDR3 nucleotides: TGCGCCAGCAGCCAAGATGAGCGGAGTCGCTCCTACAATGAGCAGTTCTTC.

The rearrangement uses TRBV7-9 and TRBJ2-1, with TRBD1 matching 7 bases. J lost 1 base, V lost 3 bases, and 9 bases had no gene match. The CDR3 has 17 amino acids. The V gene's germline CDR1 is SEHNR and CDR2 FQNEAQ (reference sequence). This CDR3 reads CASSFRFTGESYNEQFF. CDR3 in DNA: TGTGCCAGCAGCTTTCGGTTTACAGGGGAGTCCTACAATGAGCAGTTCTTC.

This CDR3 reads CSVEDQPGSGEKLFF. DNA of the CDR3: TGCAGCGTTGAAGATCAGCCGGGATCTGGAGAAAAACTGTTTTTT. The rearrangement uses TRBV29-1 and TRBJ1-4; no reliable D call. Trimming shortened V by 0 bases and J by 8 bases, and 16 bases separated the two germline ends. The CDR3 extends over 15 amino acids. Per germline, CDR1 SQVTM and CDR2 ANQGSEA.